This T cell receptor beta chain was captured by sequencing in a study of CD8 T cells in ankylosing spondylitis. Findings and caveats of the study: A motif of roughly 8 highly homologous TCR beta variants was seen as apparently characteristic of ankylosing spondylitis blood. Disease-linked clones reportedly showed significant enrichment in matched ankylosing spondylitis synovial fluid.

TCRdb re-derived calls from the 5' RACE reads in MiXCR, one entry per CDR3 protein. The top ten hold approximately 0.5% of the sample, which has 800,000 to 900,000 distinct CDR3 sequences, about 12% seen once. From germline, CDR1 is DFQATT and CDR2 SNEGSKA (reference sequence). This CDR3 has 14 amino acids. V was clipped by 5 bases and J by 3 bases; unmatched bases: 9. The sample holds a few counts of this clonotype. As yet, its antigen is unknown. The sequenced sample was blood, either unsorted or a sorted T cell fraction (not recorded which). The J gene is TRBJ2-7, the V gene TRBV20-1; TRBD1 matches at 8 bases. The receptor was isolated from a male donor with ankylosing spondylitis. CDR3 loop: CSAPTGDANYEQYF. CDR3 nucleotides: TGCAGTGCTCCGACAGGGGACGCCAACTACGAGCAGTACTTC.